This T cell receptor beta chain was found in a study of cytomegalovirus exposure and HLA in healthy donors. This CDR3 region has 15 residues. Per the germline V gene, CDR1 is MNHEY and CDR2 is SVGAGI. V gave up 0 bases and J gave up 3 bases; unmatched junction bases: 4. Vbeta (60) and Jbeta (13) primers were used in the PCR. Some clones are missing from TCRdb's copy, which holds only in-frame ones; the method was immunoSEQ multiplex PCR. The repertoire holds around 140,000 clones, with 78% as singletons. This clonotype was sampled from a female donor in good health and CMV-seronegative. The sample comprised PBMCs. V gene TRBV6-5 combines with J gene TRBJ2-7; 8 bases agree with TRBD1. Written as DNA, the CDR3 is TGTGCCAGCAGTTACTCAGCAGGGGGCAGCTACGAGCAGTACTTC. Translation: CASSYSAGGSYEQYF.